One and the same sample provided the 21 T cell receptor beta chains below, sequenced in a study of regulatory T cells in long-lasting Graves disease. Time point reported: newly diagnosed GD, antithyroid drugs for less than 3 months. TCR sequences were obtained from RNA taken from PBMCs. TCR beta libraries were built with iRepertoire HTBI primers and Arm-PCR of CDR3 regions. MiXCR, applied by TCRdb to the multiplex PCR reads, yields one record per CDR3 protein. The sample lists roughly 500,000 distinct CDR3 sequences, 12% to 15% occurring once. The same sample was also studied in work on T cells in Graves' hyperthyroidism and ophthalmopathy.

Specimen: peripheral blood mononuclear cells (PBMCs), collected at new diagnosis, from a patient treated with antithyroid drugs. These TCRs come from a woman in her 50s with Graves disease.

This clonotype occurred a few times. A much larger clone is a single base away; this may be a read error. V is TRBV7-9 and J is TRBJ2-1, with TRBD2 matching over 13 bases. Germline CDR1 is SEHNR and CDR2 is FQNEAQ (reference sequence). This CDR3 has 19 residues. J lost 12 bases, V lost 5 bases, and 22 bases had no gene match. The CDR3, as DNA: TGTGCCAGCAGCGACCCGGGACTAGCGGGAAAGGGACAATCGGTTGGGCAGTTCTTC. The encoded protein is CASSDPGLAGKGQSVGQFF.

In this sample, this clonotype turned up many times. This chain joins TRBV7-2 and TRBJ2-1; 8 bases align to TRBD2. CDR3 length: 17 residues. V gave up 2 bases and J gave up 6 bases; unmatched junction bases: 12. Germline V gene lookup returns CDR1 SGHTA and CDR2 FQGNSA. The CDR3 region has the DNA TGTGCCAGCAGCTTAACTAGCGGCAACCGGAGCCCCAATGAGCAGTTCTTC. It codes for CASSLTSGNRSPNEQFF. Full variable domain (outside the CDR3, taken from reference TRBV7-2 and TRBJ2-1): GAGVSQSPSNKVTEKGKDVELRCDPISGHTALYWYRQSLGQGLEFLIYFQGNSAPDKSGLPSDRFSAERTGGSVSTLTIQRTQQEDSAVYLCASSLTSGNRSPNEQFFGPGTRLTVL.

This clonotype was counted many times. The chain employs TRBV27 and TRBJ2-3, with a weak D call TRBD2 (5 bases). CDR1 and CDR2 (germline): MNHEY, SMNVEV (reference sequence). The CDR3 consists of 15 residues. Trimming removed 2 bases at V and 2 bases at J, with 11 bases between. For the CDR3, the DNA is TGTGCCAGCAGTTTAAGCGGTGGGCTCACAGATACGCAGTATTTT. Protein product: CASSLSGGLTDTQYF.

This clonotype was seen repeatedly, ten times or more. V is TRBV7-2 and J is TRBJ1-1, with 9 nucleotides matching TRBD1. CDR1 and CDR2 from the germline V gene are SGHTA and FQGNSA. The trim removed 5 bases at V and 6 bases at J, leaving 4 bases unmatched. The CDR3 sequence is 13 residues long. CDR3 in DNA: TGTGCCAGCAGCCGGGACAGGGAATCTGAAGCTTTCTTT. This translates into CASSRDRESEAFF.

This clonotype was counted only a few times. The rearrangement joins TRBV29-1 to TRBJ1-4; 9 nucleotides agree with TRBD1. The CDR3 runs 14 residues. Trimming at V came to 4 bases and at J to 7 bases, leaving 7 bases not matched to a gene. Germline V CDR1 and CDR2: SQVTM, ANQGSEA. The CDR3 DNA reads TGCAGCGTTGCTCGGACAGGGGTTAGTGAAAAACTGTTTTTT. This translates into CSVARTGVSEKLFF.

This clonotype was picked up many times. This chain joins TRBV28 and TRBJ2-3, with 9 bases lining up with TRBD2. The CDR3 is made up of 15 amino acids. Germline V CDR1 and CDR2: MDHEN, SYDVKM. V dropped 7 bases and J dropped 2; count of bases not matched to a gene: 7. The CDR3 spells CASTGGRGNTDTQYF. Written as DNA, the CDR3 is TGTGCCAGCACCGGCGGGAGGGGAAACACAGATACGCAGTATTTT.

This clonotype was counted between two and nine times. The chain joins TRBV25-1 to TRBJ2-7, with D perhaps TRBD1 (6 bases). Trimming pared 2 bases from V and 7 bases from J, leaving 12 bases between. Germline V lookup: CDR1 MGHDK, CDR2 SYGVNS. The CDR3 loop spans 13 amino acids. This chain's CDR3 is CASSEQGIREQYF. CDR3 sequence (DNA): TGTGCCAGCAGTGAACAGGGGATTCGGGAGCAGTACTTC.

The chain carries TRBV7-9 and TRBJ1-5; D perhaps matches TRBD1 (5 bases). Per germline, CDR1 SEHNR and CDR2 FQNEAQ (reference sequence). Trimming pared 5 bases from V and 4 bases from J, leaving 12 bases between. The CDR3 sequence is 14 residues long. This CDR3 reads CASSRGPLNQPQHF. CDR3 bases: TGTGCCAGCAGCCGGGGACCCTTAAATCAGCCCCAGCATTTT. Full variable domain (outside the CDR3, taken from reference TRBV7-9 and TRBJ1-5): DTGVSQNPRHKITKRGQNVTFRCDPISEHNRLYWYRQTLGQGPEFLTYFQNEAQLEKSRLLSDRFSAERPKGSFSTLEIQRTEQGDSAMYLCASSRGPLNQPQHFGDGTRLSIL.

The CDR3 loop is CASSRFLETQYF. DNA for the CDR3: TGTGCCAGCAGTCGGTTTTTGGAGACCCAGTACTTC. The rearrangement uses TRBV12-3 or TRBV12-4 and TRBJ2-5, with D unresolved. Trimming left V 5 bases short and J 5 bases short, with 9 bases between. The CDR3 loop spans 12 amino acids.

This clonotype showed up many times. The chain uses TRBV6-2 or TRBV6-3 and TRBJ2-5; the match to TRBD2 covers 10 bases. Germline CDR1 is MNHEY and CDR2 is SVGEGT. J was trimmed by 5 bases and V by 5 bases; bases with no gene match: 8. The CDR3 spans 15 residues. CDR3 protein: CASSGLAGVGETQYF. CDR3 nucleotide sequence: TGTGCCAGCAGTGGGCTAGCGGGAGTAGGGGAGACCCAGTACTTC.

Ten or more counts support this clonotype. The chain employs TRBV4-1 and TRBJ1-2, with D uncertain. Germline V CDR1 and CDR2: MGHRA, YSYEKL. The V and J ends lost 5 bases and 6 bases respectively, with 13 bases between them. The CDR3 loop spans 13 amino acids. The CDR3 spells CASSGGGGDGYTF. The DNA for the CDR3 is TGCGCCAGCAGCGGTGGTGGTGGTGATGGCTACACCTTC.

The chain combines TRBV28 with TRBJ1-5; D unresolved. V lost 5 bases to trimming and J lost 6 bases, with 5 bases between them. This CDR3 region has 11 residues. Germline values: CDR1 MDHEN, CDR2 SYDVKM. CDR3 protein: CASSLRQPQHF. The DNA of the CDR3 is TGTGCCAGCAGTCTCCGTCAGCCCCAGCATTTT.

This clonotype was found a few times. This chain joins TRBV6-5 and TRBJ2-5; 7 bases are shared with TRBD1. CDR3 length equals 14 residues. Trimming at V came to 2 bases and at J to 2 bases, leaving 2 bases not matched to a gene. The germline gives CDR1 MNHEY, CDR2 SVGAGI. The CDR3 sequence is CASSYPGQQETQYF. The CDR3 region has the DNA TGTGCCAGCAGTTACCCGGGACAGCAAGAGACCCAGTACTTC.

This chain uses TRBV3-1 with TRBJ1-1, with D unresolved. The germline V gene encodes CDR1 LGHDT and CDR2 YNNKEL (reference sequence). The length of the CDR3 is 18 residues. The V end lost 0 bases, the J end lost 1 base, and 18 bases lay between the germline ends. This CDR3 is CASSQDLAAGRSNTEAFF. The CDR3 nucleotides read TGTGCCAGCAGCCAAGATCTCGCGGCCGGCCGCTCGAACACTGAAGCTTTCTTT.

The gene calls are TRBV4-1 and TRBJ2-1, with 8 bases lining up with TRBD1. The CDR3 loop spans 16 amino acids. Germline V gene lookup returns CDR1 MGHRA and CDR2 YSYEKL. V shed 3 bases and J 8 bases; nucleotides not matched to a gene: 12. CDR3 DNA: TGCGCCAGCAGCCATCAGCAGGGGGCGATTGGGGATGAGCAGTTCTTC. Translating gives CASSHQQGAIGDEQFF.

Many counts were recorded for this clonotype. The genes are TRBV30 and TRBJ2-7; no reliable D call. V was shortened by 7 bases and J by 7 bases, with 20 bases between the two germline ends. This CDR3 is built from 13 residues. CDR1 and CDR2 from the germline V gene are GTSNPN and SVGIG (reference sequence). CDR3 amino acids: CASSAMSSLEQYF. The CDR3 DNA sequence: TGTGCCTCCTCTGCCATGAGCTCGTTGGAGCAGTACTTC.

This clonotype has ten or more counts. The chain couples TRBV11-2 to TRBJ2-3; D gene uncertain. Germline-derived CDR1 and CDR2 are SGHAT and FQNNGV. Trimming cost V 3 bases and J 4 bases, with 5 bases left between them. The CDR3 has 12 residues. CDR3 loop: CASSFGSDTQYF. The CDR3 DNA reads TGTGCCAGCAGCTTTGGGTCAGATACGCAGTATTTT.

The chain recombines TRBV5-1 with TRBJ2-2, with TRBD2 matching 10 bases. CDR1 is SGHRS and CDR2 is YFSETQ in the germline V gene. The CDR3 has 17 residues. Trimming at V came to 4 bases and at J to 2 bases, leaving 8 bases not matched to a gene. The CDR3 loop is CASSPSRTSGNTGELFF. The DNA of the CDR3 is TGCGCCAGCAGCCCGTCTCGGACTAGCGGCAACACCGGGGAGCTGTTTTTT. The full variable domain, completed using reference TRBV5-1 and TRBJ2-2, is KAGVTQTPRYLIKTRGQQVTLSCSPISGHRSVSWYQQTPGQGLQFLFEYFSETQRNKGNFPGRFSGRQFSNSRSEMNVSTLELGDSALYLCASSPSRTSGNTGELFFGEGSRLTVL.

The J gene is TRBJ1-2, the V gene TRBV7-2, with 7 bases aligning to TRBD1. J lost 4 bases, V lost 0 bases, and 8 bases had no gene match. CDR1 and CDR2 from the germline V gene are SGHTA and FQGNSA. The CDR3 sequence is 16 residues long. The CDR3, as DNA: TGTACCAGCAGCTTAGCCTCCGGGACAGAGCTCTATGGCTACACCTTC. This encodes CTSSLASGTELYGYTF. Full variable domain (outside the CDR3, taken from reference TRBV7-2 and TRBJ1-2): GAGVSQSPSNKVTEKGKDVELRCDPISGHTALYWYRQSLGQGLEFLIYFQGNSAPDKSGLPSDRFSAERTGGSVSTLTIQRTQQEDSAVYLCTSSLASGTELYGYTFGSGTRLTVV.

This clonotype was seen only a few times. The V gene is TRBV6-2 or TRBV6-3, the J gene TRBJ2-1; 9 positions agree with TRBD2. Per germline, CDR1 MNHEY and CDR2 SVGEGT. After removal of 0 bases from V and 6 bases from J, the junction contained 6 bases not matched to a gene. The length of the CDR3 is 16 residues. The DNA for the CDR3 is TGTGCCAGCAGTTACTCGTTTAGCGGGAGTCCCAATGAGCAGTTCTTC. Translating it yields CASSYSFSGSPNEQFF.

There are many counts of this clonotype. J is TRBJ2-1 and V is TRBV29-1; 7 nucleotides line up with TRBD2. The V segment lost 7 bases and the J segment 0 bases; nucleotides outside the gene matches: 6. In germline, CDR1 is SQVTM, CDR2 ANQGSEA. This CDR3 comprises 14 residues. CDR3 loop: CSAVSGNSYNEQFF. Here the CDR3 DNA reads TGCAGCGCGGTAAGCGGGAACTCCTACAATGAGCAGTTCTTC.